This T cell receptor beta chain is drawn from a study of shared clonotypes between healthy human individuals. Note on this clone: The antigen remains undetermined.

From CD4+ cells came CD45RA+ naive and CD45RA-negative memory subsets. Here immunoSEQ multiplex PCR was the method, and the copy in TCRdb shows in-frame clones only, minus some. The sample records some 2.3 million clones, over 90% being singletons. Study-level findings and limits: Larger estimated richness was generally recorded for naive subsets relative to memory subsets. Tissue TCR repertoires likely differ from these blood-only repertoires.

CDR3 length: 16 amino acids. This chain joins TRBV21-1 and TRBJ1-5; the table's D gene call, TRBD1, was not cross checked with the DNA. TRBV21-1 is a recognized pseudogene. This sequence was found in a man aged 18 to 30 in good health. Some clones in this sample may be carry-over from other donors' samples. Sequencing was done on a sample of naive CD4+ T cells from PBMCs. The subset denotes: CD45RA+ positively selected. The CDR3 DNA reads TGTGCCAGCAGCAAAGGGGGGGACAGACACAATCAGCCCCAGCATTTT. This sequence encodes CASSKGGDRHNQPQHF.